The clone carrying this T cell receptor (beta chain) was recorded only once. The antigen is not known. This sample was included in a study of identical twins. Study-wide results and caveats: Zero-insertion analyses were open to partial confounding by invariant MAIT and iNKT cells. A lower insertion count was a feature of abundant cord blood beta clonotypes, with no such feature in memory repertoires.

Unique molecular identifiers were present on cDNA, and template switching added a universal primer site. Via MiXCR, TCRdb re-called the 5' RACE reads, giving one row per CDR3 protein. The profile shows around 1.7 million distinct CDR3 sequences, roughly 35% of them singletons. Germline V lookup: CDR1 KGHSH, CDR2 LQKENI. The V end was cut by 3 bases, the J end by 7 bases, with 13 bases between. CDR3 length: 13 amino acids. Sequenced material: cord blood. The clonotype comes from a newborn girl in good health. The chain joins TRBV18 to TRBJ2-7, with no clear D. Here the CDR3 DNA reads TGTGCCAGCTCACCGAAGACGGCGGATGAGCAGTACTTC. Its protein product is CASSPKTADEQYF.